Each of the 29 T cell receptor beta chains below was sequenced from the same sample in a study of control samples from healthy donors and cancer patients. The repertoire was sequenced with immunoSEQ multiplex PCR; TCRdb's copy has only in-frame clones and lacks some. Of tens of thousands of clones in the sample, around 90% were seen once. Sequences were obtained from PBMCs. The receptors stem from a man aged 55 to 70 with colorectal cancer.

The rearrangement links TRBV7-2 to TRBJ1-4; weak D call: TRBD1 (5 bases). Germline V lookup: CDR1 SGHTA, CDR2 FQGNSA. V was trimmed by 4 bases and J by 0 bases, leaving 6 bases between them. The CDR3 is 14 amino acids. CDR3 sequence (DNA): TGTGCCAGCAGCTCGGGGGCAACTAATGAAAAACTGTTTTTT. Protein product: CASSSGATNEKLFF.

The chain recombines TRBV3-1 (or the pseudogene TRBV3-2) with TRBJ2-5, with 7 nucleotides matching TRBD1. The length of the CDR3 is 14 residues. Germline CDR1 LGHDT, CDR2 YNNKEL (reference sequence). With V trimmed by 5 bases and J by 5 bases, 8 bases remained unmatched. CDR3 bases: TGTGCCAGCAGCTACCGAACAGGGGTCGAGACCCAGTACTTC. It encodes CASSYRTGVETQYF.

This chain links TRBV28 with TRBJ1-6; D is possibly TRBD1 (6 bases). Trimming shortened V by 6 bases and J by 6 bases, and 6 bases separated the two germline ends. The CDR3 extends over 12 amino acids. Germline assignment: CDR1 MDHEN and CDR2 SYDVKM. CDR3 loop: CASRDSNSPLHF. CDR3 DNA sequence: TGTGCCAGCAGGGACAGTAATTCACCCCTCCACTTT.

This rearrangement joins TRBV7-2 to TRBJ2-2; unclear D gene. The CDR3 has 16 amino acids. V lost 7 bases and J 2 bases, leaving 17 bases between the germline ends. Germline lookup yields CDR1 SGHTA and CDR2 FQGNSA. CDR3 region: CASTPSRQVNTGELFF. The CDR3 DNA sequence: TGTGCCAGCACTCCTAGTAGGCAGGTTAACACCGGGGAGCTGTTTTTT.

The CDR3 coding sequence is TGTGCCAGTCACCCGGACAACTCTAATGAAAAACTGTTTTTT. Translating gives CASHPDNSNEKLFF. The chain is built from TRBV6-5 and TRBJ1-4; possibly TRBD1 for D (5 bases). In germline, CDR1 is MNHEY, CDR2 SVGAGI. The CDR3 runs to 14 residues. Deletions cut 9 bases from V and 3 bases from J, with 14 bases between.

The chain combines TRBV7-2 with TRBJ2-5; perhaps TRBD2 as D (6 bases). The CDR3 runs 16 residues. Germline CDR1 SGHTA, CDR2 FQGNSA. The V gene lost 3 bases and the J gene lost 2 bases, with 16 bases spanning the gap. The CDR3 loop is CASSFYGTAHQETQYF. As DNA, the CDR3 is TGTGCCAGCAGCTTTTACGGGACTGCCCATCAAGAGACCCAGTACTTC.

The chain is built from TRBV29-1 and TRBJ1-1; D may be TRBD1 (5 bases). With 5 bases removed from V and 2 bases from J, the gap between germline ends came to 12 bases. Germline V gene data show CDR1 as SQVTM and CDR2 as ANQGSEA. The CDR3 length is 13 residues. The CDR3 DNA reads TGCAGCGTTCCGGGGACGGTTAACACTGAAGCTTTCTTT. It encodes CSVPGTVNTEAFF.

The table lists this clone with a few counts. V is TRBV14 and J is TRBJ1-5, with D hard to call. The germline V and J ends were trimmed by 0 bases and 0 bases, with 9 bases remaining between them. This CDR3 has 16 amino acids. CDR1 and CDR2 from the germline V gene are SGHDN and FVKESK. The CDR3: CASSQEPGYSNQPQHF. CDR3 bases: TGTGCCAGCAGCCAAGAGCCAGGTTATAGCAATCAGCCCCAGCATTTT.

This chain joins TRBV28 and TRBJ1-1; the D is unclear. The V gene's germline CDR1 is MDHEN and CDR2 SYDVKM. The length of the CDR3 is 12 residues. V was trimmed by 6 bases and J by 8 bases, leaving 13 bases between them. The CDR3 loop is CASSSGGREAFF. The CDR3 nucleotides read TGTGCCAGCAGCTCCGGAGGAAGGGAAGCTTTCTTT.

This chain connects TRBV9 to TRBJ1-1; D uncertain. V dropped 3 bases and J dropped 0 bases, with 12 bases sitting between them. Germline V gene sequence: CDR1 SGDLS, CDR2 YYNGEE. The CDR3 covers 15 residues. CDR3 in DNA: TGTGCCAGCAGCGCACACCAGGTCGTGAACACTGAAGCTTTCTTT. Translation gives CASSAHQVVNTEAFF.

The CDR3 DNA follows: TGTGCCAGTAGTATTGGCCTCTCCTACAATGAGCAGTTCTTC. Translation: CASSIGLSYNEQFF. This chain connects TRBV19 to TRBJ2-1; D is unresolved. Trimming shortened V by 3 bases and J by 0 bases, and 6 bases separated the two germline ends. Germline V gene sequence: CDR1 LNHDA, CDR2 SQIVND (reference sequence). The CDR3 consists of 14 residues.

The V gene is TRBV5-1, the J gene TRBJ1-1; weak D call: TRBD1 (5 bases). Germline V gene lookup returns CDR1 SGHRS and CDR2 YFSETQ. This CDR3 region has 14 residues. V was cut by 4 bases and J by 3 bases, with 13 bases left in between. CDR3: CASSPRAFDTEAFF. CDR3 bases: TGCGCCAGCAGCCCCAGGGCCTTTGACACTGAAGCTTTCTTT.

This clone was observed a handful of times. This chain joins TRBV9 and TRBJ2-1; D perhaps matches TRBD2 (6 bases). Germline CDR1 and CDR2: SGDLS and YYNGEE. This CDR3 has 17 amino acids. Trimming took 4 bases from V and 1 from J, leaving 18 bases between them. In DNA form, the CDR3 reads TGTGCCAGCAGCCCCCGGTATGGTGCGGGGTCCTACAATGAGCAGTTCTTC. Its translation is CASSPRYGAGSYNEQFF.

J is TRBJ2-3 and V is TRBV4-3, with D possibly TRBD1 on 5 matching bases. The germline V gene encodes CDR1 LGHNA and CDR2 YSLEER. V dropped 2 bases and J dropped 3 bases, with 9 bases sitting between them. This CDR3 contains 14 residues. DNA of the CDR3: TGCGCCAGCAGCCAACTAGGGGATACAGATACGCAGTATTTT. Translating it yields CASSQLGDTDTQYF.

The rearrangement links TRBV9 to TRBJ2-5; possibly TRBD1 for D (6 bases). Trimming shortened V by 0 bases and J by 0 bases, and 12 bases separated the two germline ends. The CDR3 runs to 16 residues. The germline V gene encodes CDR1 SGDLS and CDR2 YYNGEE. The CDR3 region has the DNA TGTGCCAGCAGCGTAGCTGGGGACAATTACCAAGAGACCCAGTACTTC. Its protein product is CASSVAGDNYQETQYF.

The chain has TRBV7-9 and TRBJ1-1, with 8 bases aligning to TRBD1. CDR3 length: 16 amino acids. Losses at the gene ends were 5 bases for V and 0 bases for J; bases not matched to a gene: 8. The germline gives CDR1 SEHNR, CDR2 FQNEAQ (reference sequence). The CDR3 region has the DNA TGTGCCAGCAGCCCAGGGGCAGGGGGCTTGAACACTGAAGCTTTCTTT. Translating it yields CASSPGAGGLNTEAFF.

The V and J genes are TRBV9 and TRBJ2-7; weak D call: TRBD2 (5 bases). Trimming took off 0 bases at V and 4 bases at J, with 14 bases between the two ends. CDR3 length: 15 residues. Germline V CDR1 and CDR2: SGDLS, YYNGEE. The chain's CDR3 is CASSVGEGKVYEQYF. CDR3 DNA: TGTGCCAGCAGCGTAGGCGAGGGCAAGGTGTACGAGCAGTACTTC. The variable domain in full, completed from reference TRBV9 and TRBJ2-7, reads DSGVTQTPKHLITATGQRVTLRCSPRSGDLSVYWYQQSLDQGLQFLIQYYNGEERAKGNILERFSAQQFPDLHSELNLSSLELGDSALYFCASSVGEGKVYEQYFGPGTRLTVT.

CDR3 protein: CASSLPTGGEKLFF. The DNA for the CDR3 is TGTGCCAGCAGCTTACCAACGGGAGGTGAAAAACTGTTTTTT. The genes are TRBV7-6 and TRBJ1-4; D not certain. The CDR3 extends over 14 amino acids. Per the germline V gene, CDR1 is SGHVS and CDR2 is FNYEAQ. V lost 2 bases to trimming and J lost 7 bases, with 11 bases between them.

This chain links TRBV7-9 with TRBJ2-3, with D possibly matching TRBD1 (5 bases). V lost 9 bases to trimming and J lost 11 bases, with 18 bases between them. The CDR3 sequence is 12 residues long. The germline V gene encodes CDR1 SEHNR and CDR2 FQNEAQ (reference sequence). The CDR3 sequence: CASSGARVVQYF. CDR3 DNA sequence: TGTGCCAGTAGTGGGGCCCGGGTCGTGCAGTATTTT.

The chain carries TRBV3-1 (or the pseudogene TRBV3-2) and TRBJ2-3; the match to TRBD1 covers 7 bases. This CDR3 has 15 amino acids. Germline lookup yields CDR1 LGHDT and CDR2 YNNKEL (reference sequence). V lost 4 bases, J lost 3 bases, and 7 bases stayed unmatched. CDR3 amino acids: CASSRLQGETDTQYF. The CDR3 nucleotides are TGTGCCAGCAGCCGTCTTCAGGGGGAGACAGATACGCAGTATTTT.

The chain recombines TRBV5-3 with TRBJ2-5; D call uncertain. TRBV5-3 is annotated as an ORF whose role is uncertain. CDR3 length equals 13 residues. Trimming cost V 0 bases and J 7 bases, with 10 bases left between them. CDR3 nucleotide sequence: TGTGCCAGAAGCTTGGTAAGGATACGGACCCAGTACTTC. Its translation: CARSLVRIRTQYF.

The CDR3 DNA reads TGTGCCAGCAGTGACCGGACAGGGCGAAACACCATATATTTT. It translates to CASSDRTGRNTIYF. V usage is TRBV2 and J usage is TRBJ1-3; 8 bases fit TRBD1. There are 14 residues in the CDR3. Looked up from germline, CDR1 is SNHLY and CDR2 is FYNNEI. V lost 3 bases and J lost 5; bases outside the gene matches: 3.

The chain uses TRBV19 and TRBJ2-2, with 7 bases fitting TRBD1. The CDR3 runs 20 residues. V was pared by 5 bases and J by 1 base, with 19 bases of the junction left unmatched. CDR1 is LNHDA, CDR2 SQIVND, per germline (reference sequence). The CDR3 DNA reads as TGTGCCAGTAGTGCGATAAACCTCTCACCGGGACAGAGGAACACCGGGGAGCTGTTTTTT. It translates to CASSAINLSPGQRNTGELFF.

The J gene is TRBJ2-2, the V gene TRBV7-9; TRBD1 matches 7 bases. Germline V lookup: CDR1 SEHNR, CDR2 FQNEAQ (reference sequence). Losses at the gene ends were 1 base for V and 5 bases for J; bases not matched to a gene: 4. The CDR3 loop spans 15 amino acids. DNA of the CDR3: TGTGCCAGCAGCTTAGTGGACAGGTGGACCGGGGAGCTGTTTTTT. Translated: CASSLVDRWTGELFF.

CDR3 bases: TGTGCCAGCAGCTGGCAACAGGGGGCTGGGGCCAACGTCCTGACTTTC. Its protein product is CASSWQQGAGANVLTF. The chain carries TRBV5-4 and TRBJ2-6; 8 bases map to TRBD1. This CDR3 contains 16 residues. V gave up 3 bases and J gave up 2 bases; unmatched junction bases: 4. Germline CDR1 is SGHNT and CDR2 is YYREEE (reference sequence).

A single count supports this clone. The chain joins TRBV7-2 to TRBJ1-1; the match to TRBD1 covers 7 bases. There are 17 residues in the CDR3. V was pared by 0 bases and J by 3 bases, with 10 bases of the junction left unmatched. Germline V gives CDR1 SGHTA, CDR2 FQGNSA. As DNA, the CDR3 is TGTGCCAGCAGCTTAGCTGAGACAGGGCCCCGGGACACTGAAGCTTTCTTT. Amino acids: CASSLAETGPRDTEAFF.

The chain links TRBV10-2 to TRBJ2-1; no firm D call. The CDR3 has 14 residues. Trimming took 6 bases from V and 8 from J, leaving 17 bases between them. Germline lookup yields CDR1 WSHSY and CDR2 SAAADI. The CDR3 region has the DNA TGCGCCAGCAGCTCGGTGGATCGGTGGGATGAGCAGTTCTTC. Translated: CASSSVDRWDEQFF.

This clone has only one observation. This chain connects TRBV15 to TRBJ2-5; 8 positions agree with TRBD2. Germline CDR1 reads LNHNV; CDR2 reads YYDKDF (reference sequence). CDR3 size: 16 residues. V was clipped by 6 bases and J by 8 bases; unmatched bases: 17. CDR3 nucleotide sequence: TGTGCCACCAGTCGCGAACTAGCGGCCCAGGGTGGAACCCAGTACTTC. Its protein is CATSRELAAQGGTQYF.

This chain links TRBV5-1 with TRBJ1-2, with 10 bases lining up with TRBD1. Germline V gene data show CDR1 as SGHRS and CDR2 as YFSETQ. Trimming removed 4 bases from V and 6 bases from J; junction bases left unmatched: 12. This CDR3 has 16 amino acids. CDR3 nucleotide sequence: TGCGCCAGCAGCGTATCCGGGACAGGGGTGGTGGATGGCTACACCTTC. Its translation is CASSVSGTGVVDGYTF.